This TCR beta chain was recovered during a study of cytomegalovirus exposure and HLA in healthy donors (dated by TCRdb to between 2016 and 2019). Regarding the complete study: In an earlier analysis of around 540 of the donors, about 260 Gb of sequence data and 117 million unique TCR beta sequences from some 170 million T cells were reported. A separate validation cohort of 90 to 150 different subjects was used in addition to the approximately 670-subject first cohort. Because of strong linkage in the cohort, 4 to 6 DR-DQ haplotypes were treated as single units for association and clustering. Genome-wide SNP genotypes for about 65% of the roughly 670 donors were used in a later genetic analysis, which treated that subset as a discovery cohort. The number of donors typed differed by locus, with 629-630 for A, B, C, DRB1 and DQB1, around 560 for DQA1, about 610 for DPA1, and around 430 for DPB1. Class I and class II HLA loci were covered by the typing at four-digit resolution. Approximately 310 gigabases of sequencing data and approximately 85 million unique TCR sequences were included in an early release covering about 700 HLA-typed donors. Among 300 to 450 genotyped donors of the cohort, an average of approximately 230,000 unique TCR beta nucleotide sequences were sequenced per donor, around 20% of them non-productive. In an earlier analysis of a few hundred of the donors, high-throughput TCR beta sequencing was used to judge whether each TCR beta V gene segment behaved as functional or pseudogenic. To predict cytomegalovirus infection status, the study combined high-throughput TCR immunosequencing, statistical association of individual TCRs with disease status, and machine learning. The genetic ancestry cluster associated with self-reported Caucasian donors included roughly 84% of the 398 genotyped donors. The study aimed to test whether signatures of past pathogen exposure could be identified by cataloging public T cell receptors. To study patterns of TCR occurrence, a later analysis re-analyzed previously published TCR beta repertoires from just over 650 donors and added high-resolution HLA genotyping. Rather than drawing on any new phenotypic data, the later analysis identified candidate immune exposures from TCR beta sequences and the way those sequences occurred across donors. Donor age, sex, ethnicity and CMV serostatus were compiled together with the repertoire data. All discovery cohort repertoires had been generated on a single sequencing platform. The T cell repertoires of several hundred subjects were profiled by immunosequencing and related to cytomegalovirus serostatus. The investigation overall reported the following: While some public TCRs were present in many individuals, most TCR sequences turned up only very rarely across donors. In an earlier analysis of some 540 of the donors, most TCR beta V segments appeared in productive rearrangements about 87% or about 30% of the time, broadly matching IMGT annotations. The earlier analysis of approximately 540 of the donors excluded about 16 rarely observed V segments, including chromosome 9 orphons, because counts were too low. A cluster of highly shared sequence variants was judged likely to be a technical artifact of the sequencing pipeline. Only TCR beta chains were sequenced in this cohort, and the absence of alpha or paired-chain data limited detectable features. A later analysis found that most CMV-associated TCR beta chains appeared HLA-restricted, with HLA associations seemingly driven largely by CMV exposure. In a later analysis, HLA-associated TCR beta chains showed more clonal expansion and lower generation probabilities than non-associated chains that were equally common. Some IMGT-functional V segments, including TRBV6-2 and TRBV6-3, could not be told apart with the 87-base-pair reads, so those segments were excluded. In a later analysis, TCR association rates were found to vary across HLA loci, with the most associated TCRs seen for DRB1 alleles and the fewest for HLA-C alleles. According to the authors, the approach could potentially be generalized to other disease states and immunological phenotypes. V-gene and J-gene trimming of TCR beta chains was associated with a missense DCLRE1C variant in a later genetic analysis, and the association was replicated in an independent cohort. The presence/absence analyses assumed that sequencing depth was roughly uniform across donors, and that assumption may not be true. A further reported finding was that TCR beta sequences accurately predicted the HLA-A and HLA-B alleles for most subjects in the first cohort. When HLA alleles, especially DR and DQ, strongly co-occurred, attributing TCR associations to individual alleles was difficult. The only immune exposure information available for the cohort was CMV serostatus. Several of the top co-occurrence clusters appeared to be linked to parvovirus B19, influenza, CMV and Epstein-Barr virus, according to a later analysis. A few of the identified cytomegalovirus-associated TCR beta chains were confirmed in vitro to be specific for cytomegalovirus antigens. Compared with the roughly 700-donor mean, donors in an Asian-associated ancestry cluster had fewer N-insertions in productive TCRs, according to a later genetic analysis. The classifier was reported to diagnose cytomegalovirus status with high specificity and sensitivity in both the original and validation cohorts. At a false discovery rate of 0.05, a later analysis linked some 17,000 TCR beta sequences to specific HLA alleles. Linkage disequilibrium might explain the correlated functional status among segregating V segments, but an unknown experimental factor could not be excluded. The study listed 150 to 200 TCR beta chains as associated with cytomegalovirus. Because some donors lacked HLA typing at each locus, the association tests relied only on the typed subset.

The library relied on the immunoSEQ multiplex PCR assay. The multiplex PCR relied on a mix of 60 forward primers for TCR Vbeta segments and 13 reverse primers for TCR Jbeta segments. The CDR3 region of rearranged TCR beta genes was amplified from genomic DNA by a multiplex PCR assay. The amplified TCR beta libraries were sequenced on the Illumina HiSeq System as 87-base-pair reads. The authors' pipeline ran thus. A later analysis tallied approximately 87 million unique TCR beta chains across the 666 repertoires, and about 10 million of those chains were shared by two or more donors. A nearest-neighbor algorithm error-corrected the raw reads and collapsed the reads into unique sequences, merging closely related sequences to remove PCR and sequencing errors. V, D and J gene segments were assigned by aligning CDR3 sequences to IMGT reference sequences. For a sequence to be retained, a match of at least six nucleotides was required to both a V gene segment and a J gene segment. Rearrangements were called productive when the CDR3 lacked stop codons and stayed in frame with V and J; all others were non-productive. Following IMGT convention, CDR3 was defined as the stretch from the second conserved V-encoded cysteine up to the conserved J-encoded phenylalanine. Sequences without an unambiguous match to a single V gene segment were excluded from the earlier analysis of 450 to 750 of the donors. In an earlier analysis of 587 of the donors, a V segment was called functional when productive rearrangements were above 56.7%, and segregating when the standard deviation between donors exceeded 5%. To diagnose cytomegalovirus status from the catalog of TCR beta chain sequences, a statistical classification framework was built. A later analysis assigned V and J genes by comparing TCR nucleotide sequences with IMGT/GENE-DB human TR gene sequences. In a later analysis, CDR3 sequences and most-parsimonious VDJ recombination scenarios were assigned using the TCRdist pipeline. In a later analysis, every TCR beta chain was defined by the combination of its CDR3 amino acid sequence and its V-gene family, and reads without a unique V-gene family were dropped. As a way to deal with suspected cross-contamination and a sequencing artifact, a later analysis dropped under 600 nucleotide sequences that were highly shared and had low generation probability. A later analysis calculated a clonal expansion index for each public chain from normalized within-repertoire ranks of inferred template counts. Generation probabilities in a later analysis came from a VDJ recombination model fitted to out-of-frame rearrangements, and those results were checked against IGoR. In a later analysis, hypergeometric tests were used to score TCR-TCR, TCR-HLA and TCR-CMV co-occurrence, with a repertoire-size bias correction applied to TCR pairs. To estimate false discovery rates, a later analysis permuted the HLA or CMV assignments 20 times. In a later analysis, co-occurring TCRs were grouped using DBSCAN, with TCRdist sequence similarity added in when clustering inside HLA-allele-positive subsets. Repertoires with fewer than 30,000 or more than 120,000 public chains were left out of co-occurrence clustering, as were about five repertoires with anomalous nucleotide sharing. TCRdb mirrors the immuneACCESS table, restricted to in-frame sequences. Some clones are absent from its copies; in checked studies, under half trace to an unresolved V gene, and the reason for the others is unknown. V, J and clone size derive from that table, while D and trimming were established from the DNA sequence. Within this sample are around 170,000 clones, with about 72% of them counted one time only. The leading ten clones occupy about 1.6% of the sample.

To note about this clone: Its antigen target is currently unknown. The record has no base qualities; no much larger clone is one base away.

The germline V gene provides CDR1 SNHLY and CDR2 FYNNEI. From its cysteine to its phenylalanine, the CDR3 spans 14 amino acids. The retained sequence is limited to the CDR3, 42 bases, with the frame set at the first base. Trimming costs V 6 bases and J 2 bases, and their ends lie 13 bases apart. The cohort comprised around 690 healthy bone marrow donors. At the time of sampling, all cohort members were nominally healthy, though unrecorded immune exposures were likely present. The donor was CMV seronegative and belonged to the group of several hundred seronegative cohort members. Every donor gave a peripheral blood sample, and the peripheral blood mononuclear cells from that sample were used for TCR beta sequencing. The Qiagen DNeasy Blood Extraction Kit was used to extract genomic DNA from the blood cell samples.

The sequence joins TRBV2 to TRBJ1-2, with a weak D call of TRBD1 (5 bases match). The specimen was PBMCs. The clonotype originates from a girl aged 10 to 17 in good health and CMV-seronegative. The DNA is TGTGCCAGCAGCTCAGGGCCACTCAACTATGGCTACACCTTC. The translation is CASSSGPLNYGYTF.